This TCR beta chain derives from a study of HIV-infected children after antiretroviral therapy interruption. Across the whole study: Weeks 0, 12, interruption end (24 or 48), and about 3 years post-study gave interruption-arm samples.

This CDR3 has 14 residues. Germline loops: CDR1 SGHVS, CDR2 FNYEAQ. V dropped 10 bases and J dropped 3; count of bases not matched to a gene: 10. This clonotype was recorded at least ten times. Unique molecular identifiers were included in an RNA-based 3' RACE TCR library. Using its own MiXCR run on the 3' RACE reads, TCRdb lists one record per CDR3 protein. The repertoire holds around 15,000 distinct CDR3 sequences, around 3.5% seen once, with less than 40% in the top ten. Stated treatment: PENTA 11 planned treatment interruption arm or continuous ART arm. The clonotype originates from a pool of human donors with HIV. The specimen was CD45RO+ CD8+ T cells from PBMCs, pooled from several time points, collected from a donor given antiretroviral therapy, either interrupted or continuous. As for subset: memory CD8+ CD45RO+ CD45RA- T cells. V gene TRBV7-6 combines with J gene TRBJ2-5; 8 nucleotides match TRBD2. The CDR3 loop is CATGRGSGEETQYF. CDR3 bases: TGTGCCACCGGCCGTGGTAGCGGGGAAGAGACCCAGTACTTC.